The clone carrying this T cell receptor beta chain showed up many times. The antigen is not known. After removal of 7 bases from V and 5 bases from J, the junction contained 4 bases not matched to a gene. CDR3 size: 13 residues. Germline assignment: CDR1 SNHLY and CDR2 FYNNEI. TCRdb reprocessed the RACE reads with MiXCR, giving one entry per CDR3 protein. The top ten clones hold about 3% of a sample with approximately 87,000 distinct CDR3 sequences, more than 9.5% of them seen once. The source of the sample is a study of human T cells and chemical hapten exposure. The time point is: patch test 2, 6 weeks after DPC sensitization. Treatment meaning: therapeutic diphenylcyclopropenone sensitization with weekly scalp DPC. Whole-study results and caveats: Among TCRs, those above 1 in 1000 frequency were unaffected by DPC sensitization.

The source of this sequence is a woman aged 40-49 years with alopecia areata. Some clones in this sample may be carry-over from other donors' samples. The chain recombines TRBV2 with TRBJ1-5; 8 nucleotides match TRBD1. Here the sequenced sample was whole blood, taken in connection with sensitization to the hapten diphenylcyclopropenone (DPC). The CDR3 bases are TGTGCCAGCAACGGACAGGGCTATCAGCCCCAGCATTTT. Amino acid sequence: CASNGQGYQPQHF.